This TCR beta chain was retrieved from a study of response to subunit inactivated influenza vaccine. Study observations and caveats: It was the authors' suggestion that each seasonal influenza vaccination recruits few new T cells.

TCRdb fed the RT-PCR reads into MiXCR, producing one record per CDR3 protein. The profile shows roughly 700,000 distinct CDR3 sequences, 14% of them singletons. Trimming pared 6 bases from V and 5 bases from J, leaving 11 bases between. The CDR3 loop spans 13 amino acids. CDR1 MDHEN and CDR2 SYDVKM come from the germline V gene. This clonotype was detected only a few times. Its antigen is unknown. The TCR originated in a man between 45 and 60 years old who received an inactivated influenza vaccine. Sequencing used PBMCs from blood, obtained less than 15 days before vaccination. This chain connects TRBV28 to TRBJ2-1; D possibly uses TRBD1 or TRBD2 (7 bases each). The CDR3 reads CASRGGGHNEQFF. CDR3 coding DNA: TGTGCCAGCAGGGGAGGGGGCCACAATGAGCAGTTCTTC. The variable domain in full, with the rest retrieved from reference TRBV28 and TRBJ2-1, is DVKVTQSSRYLVKRTGEKVFLECVQDMDHENMFWYRQDPGLGLRLIYFSYDVKMKEKGDIPEGYSVSREKKERFSLILESASTNQTSMYLCASRGGGHNEQFFGPGTRLTVL.